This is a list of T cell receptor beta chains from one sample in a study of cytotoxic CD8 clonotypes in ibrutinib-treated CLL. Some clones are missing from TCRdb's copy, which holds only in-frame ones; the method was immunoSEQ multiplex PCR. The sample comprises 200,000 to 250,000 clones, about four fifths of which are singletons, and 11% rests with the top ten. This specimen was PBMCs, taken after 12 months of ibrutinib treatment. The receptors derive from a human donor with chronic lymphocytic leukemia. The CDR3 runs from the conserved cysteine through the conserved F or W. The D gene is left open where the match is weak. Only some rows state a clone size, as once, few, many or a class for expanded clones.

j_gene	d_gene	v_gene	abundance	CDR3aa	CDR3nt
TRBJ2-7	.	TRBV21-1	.	CASIEDTTIRYEQYF	TGTGCCAGCATCGAGGACACTACCATCCGGTACGAGCAGTACTTC
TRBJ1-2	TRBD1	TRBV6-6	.	CASSPRTGWYGYTF	TGTGCCAGCAGTCCCCGGACAGGGTGGTATGGCTACACCTTC
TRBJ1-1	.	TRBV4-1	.	CASIAGEETEAFF	TGCGCCAGCATCGCCGGGGAGGAGACTGAAGCTTTCTTT
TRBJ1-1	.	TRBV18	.	CASSRTDGTEAFF	TGTGCCAGCTCCCGGACCGATGGGACTGAAGCTTTCTTT
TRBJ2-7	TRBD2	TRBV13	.	CASSTPFSGSYEQYF	TGTGCCAGCAGCACCCCCTTTAGCGGGTCCTACGAGCAGTACTTC
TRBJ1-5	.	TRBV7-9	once	CASSLGSTVDQPQHF	TGTGCCAGCAGCTTAGGTAGTACCGTGGATCAGCCCCAGCATTTT
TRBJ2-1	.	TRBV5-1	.	CASSLVSYNEQFF	TGCGCCAGCAGCTTAGTCAGTTACAATGAGCAGTTCTTC
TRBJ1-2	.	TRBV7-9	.	CASSENYGYTF	TGTGCCAGCAGCGAGAACTATGGCTACACCTTC
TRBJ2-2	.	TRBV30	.	CAWGGQTTGELFF	TGTGCCTGGGGGGGACAAACAACCGGGGAGCTGTTTTTT
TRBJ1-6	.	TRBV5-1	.	CASSFTGGEGILGSPLHF	TGCGCCAGCAGCTTCACCGGGGGAGAGGGGATCCTAGGTTCACCCCTCCACTTT
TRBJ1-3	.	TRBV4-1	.	CASSQRSYREAVSSGNTIYF	TGCGCCAGCAGCCAAAGAAGCTACAGGGAGGCCGTCAGCTCTGGAAACACCATATATTTT